This T cell receptor beta chain is drawn from a study of control samples from healthy donors and cancer patients. V dropped 4 bases and J dropped 4 bases, with 9 bases sitting between them. The CDR3 length is 12 residues. The germline V gene has CDR1 SGHDT and CDR2 YYEEEE. Sequenced by immunoSEQ multiplex PCR; TCRdb stores in-frame clones only, minus some. The sample includes fewer than 90,000 clones, 85% to 95% of them seen just once. This sequence was found in a woman between 35 and 50 years old in good health. The sequenced material came from blood. The V gene is TRBV5-6, the J gene TRBJ2-7, with D perhaps TRBD1 (6 bases). The CDR3 sequence is CASSQTGYEQYF. For the CDR3, the DNA is TGTGCCAGCAGCCAAACAGGGTACGAGCAGTACTTC.